The next 5 T cell receptor beta chains were all read from a single sample in a study of blood T cell repertoires in COVID-19. The protocol was immunoSEQ multiplex PCR, while the TCRdb copy is restricted to in-frame clones and leaves out a portion. The repertoire includes tens of thousands of clones, about nine tenths of them detected once, and about 3.6% sits in the top ten. The specimen was peripheral blood. These receptors all come from a man aged 40-50 years with COVID-19, enrolled during active disease.

The chain links TRBV3-1 (or the pseudogene TRBV3-2) to TRBJ2-1, with D perhaps matching TRBD2 (5 bases). V was shortened by 4 bases and J by 6 bases, with 16 bases between the two germline ends. Germline values: CDR1 LGHDT, CDR2 YNNKEL (reference sequence). CDR3 size: 15 residues. Written as DNA, the CDR3 is TGTGCCAGCAGCCCCCTAGCAAAGTGGCCCAATGAGCAGTTCTTC. Amino acid sequence: CASSPLAKWPNEQFF.

The CDR3 region is CATSDSGTGPNEQFF. The CDR3 DNA is TGTGCCACCAGTGATTCCGGGACAGGGCCCAATGAGCAGTTCTTC. This chain joins TRBV24-1 and TRBJ2-1, with TRBD1 identical over 9 bases. Trimming cost V 2 bases and J 6 bases; bases outside gene matches: 4. From germline, CDR1 is KGHDR and CDR2 SFDVKD. The CDR3 runs 15 residues.

The chain is built from TRBV28 and TRBJ1-6; a weak D match, TRBD1 (5 bases). CDR3 length equals 14 residues. Trimming took off 6 bases at V and 8 bases at J, with 14 bases between the two ends. CDR1 MDHEN and CDR2 SYDVKM come from the germline V gene. CDR3 in DNA: TGTGCCAGCAGCCCTTCCATGGGGCATTCACCCCTCCACTTT. It translates to CASSPSMGHSPLHF.

The J gene is TRBJ1-3, the V gene TRBV30; 8 nucleotides align to TRBD1. CDR1 and CDR2 from the germline V gene are GTSNPN and SVGIG (reference sequence). With 0 bases clipped from V and 3 bases from J, the junction kept 10 bases outside the gene matches. The CDR3 loop spans 17 amino acids. The CDR3 DNA reads as TGTGCCTGGAGTGTCGGGCAGGGGGCATCCTTTGGAAACACCATATATTTT. Translating gives CAWSVGQGASFGNTIYF.

This clone appeared a single time. The chain combines TRBV19 with TRBJ1-2; possibly TRBD1 for D (6 bases). The V gene lost 4 bases and the J gene lost 7 bases, with 13 bases spanning the gap. The CDR3 consists of 13 residues. Looked up from germline, CDR1 is LNHDA and CDR2 is SQIVND (reference sequence). The CDR3 protein is CASSTDKGGGYTF. The DNA of the CDR3 is TGTGCCAGTAGTACGGACAAAGGGGGTGGCTACACCTTC.